Listed below are T cell receptor beta chains from one sample, sequenced in a study of cytomegalovirus exposure and HLA in healthy donors. Clones were read by immunoSEQ multiplex PCR, and TCRdb kept only the in-frame ones, dropping some. The data contain 150,000 to 200,000 clones, about 69% of them seen just once; the ten biggest clones take up about 2.5%. The sample comprised PBMCs. These receptors were collected from a human donor in good health. Both conserved end residues are trimmed from each CDR3.

j_gene: TRBJ1-3; v_gene: TRBV7-6; CDR3aa: ASSLGANLGNTIY
j_gene: TRBJ2-1; v_gene: TRBV7-6; CDR3aa: ASSLLTMNEQF
j_gene: TRBJ1-5; v_gene: TRBV2; CDR3aa: ASMGGRGRDQPQH
j_gene: TRBJ2-3; v_gene: TRBV29-1; CDR3aa: SVGASGATDTQY
j_gene: TRBJ1-2; v_gene: TRBV7-3; CDR3aa: ASSLGDIGANYGYT
j_gene: TRBJ1-1; v_gene: TRBV19; CDR3aa: ASSIAGVPGLEAF
j_gene: TRBJ1-1; v_gene: TRBV11-2; CDR3aa: ASSYTRDRMNTEAF
j_gene: TRBJ2-3; v_gene: TRBV4-2; CDR3aa: ASSQARAGGLDTQY
j_gene: TRBJ2-3; v_gene: TRBV4-1; CDR3aa: ASSQGHAGLAGDTQY
j_gene: TRBJ1-1; v_gene: TRBV5-1; CDR3aa: ASSSTTGSTEAF
j_gene: TRBJ1-1; v_gene: TRBV7-8; CDR3aa: ASSYRQGRTEAF
j_gene: TRBJ2-7; v_gene: TRBV7-9; CDR3aa: ASSPSLGGSRYEQY
j_gene: TRBJ1-1; v_gene: TRBV2; CDR3aa: ASSNNMNTEAF
j_gene: TRBJ2-1; v_gene: TRBV27; CDR3aa: ASNSLDRAPLCEQF
j_gene: TRBJ1-2; v_gene: TRBV7-9; CDR3aa: ASSLWTGGADYGYT
j_gene: TRBJ1-1; v_gene: TRBV27; CDR3aa: ASRVGTGGRAF
j_gene: TRBJ1-5; v_gene: TRBV18; CDR3aa: ASSPQPEGNQPQH
j_gene: TRBJ1-4; v_gene: TRBV12-5; CDR3aa: ASGWTAGLFSNEKLF
j_gene: TRBJ2-7; v_gene: TRBV18; CDR3aa: ASSSSSYEQY
j_gene: TRBJ1-1; v_gene: TRBV6-5; CDR3aa: ASSFAGTANTEAF
j_gene: TRBJ2-3; v_gene: TRBV6-5; CDR3aa: ASRPRGGSTDTQY
j_gene: TRBJ1-1; v_gene: TRBV21-1; CDR3aa: ASTNRQVI
j_gene: TRBJ1-3; v_gene: TRBV7-3; CDR3aa: ASSFDRGNGNTIY
j_gene: TRBJ1-1; v_gene: TRBV12-5; CDR3aa: ASGPRTLDRNTEAF
j_gene: TRBJ2-1; v_gene: TRBV7-7; CDR3aa: ASSRGQGYEQF
j_gene: TRBJ2-7; v_gene: TRBV7-2; CDR3aa: ASSSYGGANEQY
j_gene: TRBJ2-3; v_gene: TRBV10-1; CDR3aa: ANTRAGTRETDTQY
j_gene: -; v_gene: TRBV4-1; CDR3aa: ASSQDLSGVYEQY
j_gene: TRBJ1-5; v_gene: TRBV19; CDR3aa: ASSTGNNQPQH
j_gene: TRBJ1-1; v_gene: TRBV7-8; CDR3aa: ASSLVDGRTEAF
j_gene: TRBJ1-1; v_gene: TRBV11-2; CDR3aa: ASSFGWGEKSTEAF
j_gene: TRBJ1-2; v_gene: TRBV10-3; CDR3aa: ASGDRGFDGYT
j_gene: TRBJ2-1; v_gene: TRBV15; CDR3aa: ATSPTRSEQF
j_gene: TRBJ2-3; v_gene: TRBV6-5; CDR3aa: ASRTTTDTQY
j_gene: TRBJ2-5; v_gene: TRBV2; CDR3aa: ASSEELRGKKETQY
j_gene: TRBJ1-3; v_gene: TRBV10-3; CDR3aa: AISEGTDSGNTIY
j_gene: TRBJ2-1; v_gene: TRBV18; CDR3aa: ASSKSGYEQF
j_gene: TRBJ1-2; v_gene: TRBV6-5; CDR3aa: ASREAGGYT
j_gene: TRBJ2-7; v_gene: TRBV10-1; CDR3aa: ASSEGRADPGEQY
j_gene: TRBJ2-7; v_gene: TRBV4-3; CDR3aa: ASSQVQGAAYEQY
j_gene: TRBJ1-1; v_gene: TRBV15; CDR3aa: ATSEDTNTEAF